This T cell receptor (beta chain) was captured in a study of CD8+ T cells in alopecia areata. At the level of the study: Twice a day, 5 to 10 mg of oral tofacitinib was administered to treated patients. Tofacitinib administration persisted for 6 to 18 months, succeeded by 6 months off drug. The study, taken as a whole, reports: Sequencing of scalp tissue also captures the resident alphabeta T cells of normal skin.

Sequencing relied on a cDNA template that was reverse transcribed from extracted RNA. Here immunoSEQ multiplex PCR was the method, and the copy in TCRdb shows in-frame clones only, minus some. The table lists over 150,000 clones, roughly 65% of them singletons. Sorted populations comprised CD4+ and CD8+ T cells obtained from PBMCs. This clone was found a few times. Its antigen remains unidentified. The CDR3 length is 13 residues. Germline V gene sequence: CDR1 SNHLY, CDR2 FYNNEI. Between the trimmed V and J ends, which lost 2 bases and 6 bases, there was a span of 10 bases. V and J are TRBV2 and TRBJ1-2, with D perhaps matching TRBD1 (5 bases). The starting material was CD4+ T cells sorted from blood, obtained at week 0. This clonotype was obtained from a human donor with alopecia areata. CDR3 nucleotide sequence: TGTGCCAGCAGTGAAAGGGGTTGGGATGGCTACACCTTC. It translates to CASSERGWDGYTF.